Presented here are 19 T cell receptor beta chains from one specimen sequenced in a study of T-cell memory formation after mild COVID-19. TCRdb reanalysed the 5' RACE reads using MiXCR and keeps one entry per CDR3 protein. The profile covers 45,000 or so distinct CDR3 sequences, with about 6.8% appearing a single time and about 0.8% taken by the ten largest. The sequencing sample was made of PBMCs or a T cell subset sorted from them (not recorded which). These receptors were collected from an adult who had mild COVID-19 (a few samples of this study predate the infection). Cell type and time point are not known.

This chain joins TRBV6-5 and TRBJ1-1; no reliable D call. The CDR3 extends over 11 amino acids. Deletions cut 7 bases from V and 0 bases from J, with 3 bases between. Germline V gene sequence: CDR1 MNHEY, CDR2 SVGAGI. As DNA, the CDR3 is TGTGCCAGCAAAATGAACACTGAAGCTTTCTTT. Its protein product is CASKMNTEAFF.

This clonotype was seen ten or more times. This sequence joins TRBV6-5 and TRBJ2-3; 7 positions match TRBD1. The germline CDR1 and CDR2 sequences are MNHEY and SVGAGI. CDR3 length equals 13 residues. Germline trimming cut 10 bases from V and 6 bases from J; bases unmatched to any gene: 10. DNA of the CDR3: TGTGCCATCCGACAGGGTTTCGGGGATACGCAGTATTTT. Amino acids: CAIRQGFGDTQYF.

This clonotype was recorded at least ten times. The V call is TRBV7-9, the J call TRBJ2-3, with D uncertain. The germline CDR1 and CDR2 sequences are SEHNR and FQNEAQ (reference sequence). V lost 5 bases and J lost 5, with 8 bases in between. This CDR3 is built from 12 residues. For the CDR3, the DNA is TGTGCCAGCAGCCTAGGTTTAGATACGCAGTATTTT. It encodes CASSLGLDTQYF. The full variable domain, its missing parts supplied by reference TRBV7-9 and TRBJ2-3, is DTGVSQNPRHKITKRGQNVTFRCDPISEHNRLYWYRQTLGQGPEFLTYFQNEAQLEKSRLLSDRFSAERPKGSFSTLEIQRTEQGDSAMYLCASSLGLDTQYFGPGTRLTVL.

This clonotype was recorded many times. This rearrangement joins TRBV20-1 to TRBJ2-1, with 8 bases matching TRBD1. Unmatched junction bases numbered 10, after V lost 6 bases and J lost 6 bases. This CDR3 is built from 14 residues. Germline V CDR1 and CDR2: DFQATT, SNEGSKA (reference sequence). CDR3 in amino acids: CSAPNGQGSNEQFF. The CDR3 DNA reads TGCAGTGCCCCAAACGGACAGGGTTCCAATGAGCAGTTCTTC.

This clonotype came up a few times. This CDR3 is CASSLGAGMNQPQHF. The CDR3 nucleotides read TGTGCCAGCAGCTTAGGGGCAGGGATGAATCAGCCCCAGCATTTT. The chain links TRBV7-2 to TRBJ1-5; perhaps TRBD1 as D (5 bases). Germline CDR1 reads SGHTA; CDR2 reads FQGNSA. This CDR3 contains 15 residues. Trimming pared 1 base from V and 4 bases from J, leaving 11 bases between.

CDR3 bases: TGTGCCAGCAGCCCCAGGACAGGGAGAGTCGAAAAACTGTTTTTT. Its protein product is CASSPRTGRVEKLFF. V is TRBV3-1 and J is TRBJ1-4, with TRBD1 matching 8 bases. Germline-derived CDR1 and CDR2 are LGHDT and YNNKEL (reference sequence). The CDR3 contains 15 residues. V lost 4 bases and J lost 8; bases outside the gene matches: 9.

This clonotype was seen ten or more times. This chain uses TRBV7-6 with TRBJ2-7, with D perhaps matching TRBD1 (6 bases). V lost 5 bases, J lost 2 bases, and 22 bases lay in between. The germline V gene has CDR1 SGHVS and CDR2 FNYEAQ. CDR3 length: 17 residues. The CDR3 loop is CASSPTYTGRRPYEQYF. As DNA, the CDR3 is TGTGCCAGCAGCCCGACCTATACAGGGCGCCGCCCCTACGAGCAGTACTTC.

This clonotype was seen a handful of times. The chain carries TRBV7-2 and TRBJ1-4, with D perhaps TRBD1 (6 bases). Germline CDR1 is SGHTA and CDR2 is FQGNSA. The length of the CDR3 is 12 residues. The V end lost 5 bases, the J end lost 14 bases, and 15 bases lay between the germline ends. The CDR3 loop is CASSLGGSRLFF. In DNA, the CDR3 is TGTGCCAGCAGCCTGGGGGGCAGCAGGCTGTTTTTT.

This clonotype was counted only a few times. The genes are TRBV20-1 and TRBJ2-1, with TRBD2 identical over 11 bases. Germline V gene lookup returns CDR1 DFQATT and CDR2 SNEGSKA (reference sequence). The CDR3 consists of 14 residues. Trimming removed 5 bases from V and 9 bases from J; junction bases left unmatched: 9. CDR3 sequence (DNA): TGCAGTGCTTTTGGGACTAGCGGAAGAGGTGAGCAGTTCTTC. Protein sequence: CSAFGTSGRGEQFF.

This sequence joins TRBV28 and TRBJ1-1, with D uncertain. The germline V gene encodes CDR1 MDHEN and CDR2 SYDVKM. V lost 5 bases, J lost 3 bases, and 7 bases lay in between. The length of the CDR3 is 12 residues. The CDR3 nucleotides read TGTGCCAGCAGTGAGCCTTACACTGAAGCTTTCTTT. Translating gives CASSEPYTEAFF.

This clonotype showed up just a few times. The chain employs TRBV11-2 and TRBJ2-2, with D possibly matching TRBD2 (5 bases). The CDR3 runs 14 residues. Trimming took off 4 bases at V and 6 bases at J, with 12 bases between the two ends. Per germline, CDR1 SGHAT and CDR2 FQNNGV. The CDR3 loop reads CASSSSTRAGELFF. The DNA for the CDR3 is TGTGCCAGCAGCTCCTCTACTAGAGCCGGGGAGCTGTTTTTT.

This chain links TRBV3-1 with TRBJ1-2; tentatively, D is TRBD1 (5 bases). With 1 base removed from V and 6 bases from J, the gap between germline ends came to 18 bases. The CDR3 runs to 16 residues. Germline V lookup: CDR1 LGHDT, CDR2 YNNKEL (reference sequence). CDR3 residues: CASSQVLVSGGNGYTF. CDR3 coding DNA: TGTGCCAGCAGCCAAGTTCTCGTTAGCGGGGGTAATGGCTACACCTTC.

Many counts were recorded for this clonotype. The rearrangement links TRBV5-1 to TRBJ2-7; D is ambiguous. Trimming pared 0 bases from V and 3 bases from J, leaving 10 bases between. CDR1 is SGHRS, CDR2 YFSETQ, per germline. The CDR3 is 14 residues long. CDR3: CASSLVVSSYEQYF. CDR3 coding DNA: TGCGCCAGCAGCTTGGTGGTTAGCAGCTACGAGCAGTACTTC.

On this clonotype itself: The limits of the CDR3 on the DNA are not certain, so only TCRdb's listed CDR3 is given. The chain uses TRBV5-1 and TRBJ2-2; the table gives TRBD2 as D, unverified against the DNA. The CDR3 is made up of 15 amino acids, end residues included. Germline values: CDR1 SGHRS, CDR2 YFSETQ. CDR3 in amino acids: CASSFYGEDGGAVFF.

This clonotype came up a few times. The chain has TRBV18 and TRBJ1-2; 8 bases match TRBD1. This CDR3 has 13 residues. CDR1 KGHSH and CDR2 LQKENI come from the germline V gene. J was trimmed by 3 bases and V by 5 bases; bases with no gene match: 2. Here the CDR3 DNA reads TGTGCCAGCTCAACGGACAGGGACTATGGCTACACCTTC. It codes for CASSTDRDYGYTF. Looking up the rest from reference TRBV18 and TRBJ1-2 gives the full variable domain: NAGVMQNPRHLVRRRGQEARLRCSPMKGHSHVYWYRQLPEEGLKFMVYLQKENIIDESGMPKERFSAEFPKEGPSILRIQQVVRGDSAAYFCASSTDRDYGYTFGSGTRLTVV.

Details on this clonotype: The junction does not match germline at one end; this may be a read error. The CDR3, as DNA: TGCGCCAGCAGCTTGGGTGGACTAGAAAGGAATGAGAAGTTCTTC. This codes for CASSLGGLERNEKFF. The chain carries TRBV5-1 and TRBJ2-1; 7 bases align to TRBD2. The germline V gene has CDR1 SGHRS and CDR2 YFSETQ. This CDR3 has 15 residues. The complete variable domain, with remaining parts taken from reference TRBV5-1 and TRBJ2-1, reads KAGVTQTPRYLIKTRGQQVTLSCSPISGHRSVSWYQQTPGQGLQFLFEYFSETQRNKGNFPGRFSGRQFSNSRSEMNVSTLELGDSALYLCASSLGGLERNEKFFGPGTRLTVL.

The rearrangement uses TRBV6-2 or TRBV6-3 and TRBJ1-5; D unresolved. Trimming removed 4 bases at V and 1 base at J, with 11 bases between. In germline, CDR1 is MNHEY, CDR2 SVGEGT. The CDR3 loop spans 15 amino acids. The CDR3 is CASSSMTGSNQPQHF. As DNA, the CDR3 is TGTGCCAGCAGTTCCATGACGGGGAGCAATCAGCCCCAGCATTTT.

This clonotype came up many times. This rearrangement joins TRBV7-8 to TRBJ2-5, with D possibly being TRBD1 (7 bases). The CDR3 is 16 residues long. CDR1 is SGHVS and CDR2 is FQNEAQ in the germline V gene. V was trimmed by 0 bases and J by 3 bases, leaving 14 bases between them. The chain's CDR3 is CASSLAFGRGEETQYF. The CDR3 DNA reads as TGTGCCAGCAGCTTAGCCTTCGGCAGGGGGGAAGAGACCCAGTACTTC.

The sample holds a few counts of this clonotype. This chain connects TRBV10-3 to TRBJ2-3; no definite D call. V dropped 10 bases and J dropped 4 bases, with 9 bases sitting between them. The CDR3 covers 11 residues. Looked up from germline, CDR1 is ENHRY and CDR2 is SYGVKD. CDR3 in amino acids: CASRLSDTQYF. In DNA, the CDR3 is TGTGCCAGCCGACTGTCAGATACGCAGTATTTT.